These 14 T cell receptor beta chains originate from one sample sequenced in a study of blood T cells in healthy people across ages. With a J-beta primer mix and a sample-barcoded 5' primer, a second PCR ran 7 to 11 cycles. TCRdb processed the 5' RACE reads anew with MiXCR; each CDR3 protein has one entry. The sample has 600,000 to 1,000,000 distinct CDR3 sequences; 20% to 25% are singletons. The same data also went into a second study, on T cells of mothers and their children.

Sequenced material: blood. All receptors derive from a boy aged 5-17 years in good health.

This clonotype was counted once. V and J are TRBV20-1 and TRBJ2-5; 8 bases match TRBD2. The DNA end favors TRBJ2-7, so the J call may be wrong. Germline V CDR1 and CDR2: DFQATT, SNEGSKA (reference sequence). This CDR3 has 14 amino acids. The CDR3 sequence: CSARFGLAGYEQYF. In DNA form, the CDR3 reads TGCAGTGCTAGGTTTGGGCTAGCGGGCTACGAGCAGTACTTC.

The chain combines TRBV7-9 with TRBJ1-3; TRBD1 agrees at 7 bases. The germline gives CDR1 SEHNR, CDR2 FQNEAQ (reference sequence). The CDR3 is 17 residues long. J was trimmed by 0 bases and V by 4 bases; bases with no gene match: 9. CDR3 nucleotides: TGTGCCAGCAGCTCCAGCCGGGACAGCTCCTCTGGAAACACCATATATTTT. Amino acids: CASSSSRDSSSGNTIYF.

CDR3 amino acids: CASSPRQDTEAFF. The CDR3 DNA follows: TGTGCCAGCTCACCACGACAGGACACTGAAGCTTTCTTT. The chain is built from TRBV18 and TRBJ1-1; D may be TRBD1 (6 bases). The germline gives CDR1 KGHSH, CDR2 LQKENI. This CDR3 is 13 amino acids long. Trimming took 1 base from V and 3 from J, leaving 6 bases between them.

Comments on this clonotype: At one end the junction does not follow the germline gene, possibly because of a read error. The V and J genes are TRBV4-3 and TRBJ2-1, with a weak D call TRBD2 (6 bases). The J call may be faulty, since TRBJ2-7 better matches the DNA end. CDR1 is LGHNA and CDR2 is YSLEER in the germline V gene. The CDR3 has 15 amino acids. CDR3 in DNA: TGCGCCAGCGGCCACGACTGGGGGGATCGAGGCGAGCAGTACTTC. As protein: CASGHDWGDRGEQYF.

The V and J genes are TRBV18 and TRBJ1-1; weak D call: TRBD1 (5 bases). CDR1 and CDR2 from the germline V gene are KGHSH and LQKENI. Trimming took off 4 bases at V and 6 bases at J, with 18 bases between the two ends. CDR3 size: 15 residues. The CDR3 coding sequence is TGTGCCAGCTCACGTATTAGGGGCAGGGACGCTGAAGCTTTCTTT. This gives the protein CASSRIRGRDAEAFF.

As for this clonotype: This clone may be a read error of a much larger clone one base away. V gene TRBV7-6 combines with J gene TRBJ2-5, with D unclear. The germline V gene encodes CDR1 SGHVS and CDR2 FNYEAQ. Trimming pared 1 base from V and 3 bases from J, leaving 9 bases between. This CDR3 has 14 amino acids. CDR3 protein: CASSLVFREETQYF. CDR3 in DNA: TGTGCCAGCAGCTTAGTATTCCGGGAAGAGACCCAGTACTTC.

This chain links TRBV7-3 with TRBJ1-6; D remains unclear. The CDR3 runs 14 residues. The germline gives CDR1 SGHTA, CDR2 FQGTGA. The V gene lost 2 bases and the J gene lost 7 bases, with 9 bases spanning the gap. The CDR3 nucleotides read TGTGCCAGCAGCTTAGGGGTGGAGAATTCACCCCTCCACTTT. Its translation is CASSLGVENSPLHF.

This clonotype came up once. The rearrangement links TRBV27 to TRBJ2-3, with no clear D. The germline V gene has CDR1 MNHEY and CDR2 SMNVEV (reference sequence). The CDR3 length is 14 residues. The V gene lost 3 bases and the J gene lost 6 bases, with 13 bases spanning the gap. CDR3 nucleotide sequence: TGTGCCAGCAGTTTCTCCGCCCTAGTGGATACGCAGTATTTT. Its translation: CASSFSALVDTQYF.

This clonotype appeared many times. This sequence joins TRBV5-6 and TRBJ2-5, with D uncertain. This CDR3 comprises 14 residues. The germline gives CDR1 SGHDT, CDR2 YYEEEE. V was shortened by 6 bases and J by 3 bases, with 15 bases between the two germline ends. The CDR3: CASTPRSVEETQYF. As DNA, the CDR3 is TGTGCCAGCACCCCGCGGTCTGTAGAAGAGACCCAGTACTTC.

The V call is TRBV12-3 or TRBV12-4, the J call TRBJ2-5; TRBD2 matches 13 bases. After removal of 7 bases from V and 1 base from J, the junction contained 3 bases not matched to a gene. This CDR3 has 15 residues. The CDR3 DNA reads TGTGCCAGCAAGAGACTAGCGGGGGGCCAAGAGACCCAGTACTTC. It encodes CASKRLAGGQETQYF.

This rearrangement joins TRBV25-1 to TRBJ2-5, with D perhaps matching TRBD2 (6 bases). Trimming took 3 bases from V and 1 from J, leaving 9 bases between them. Per germline, CDR1 MGHDK and CDR2 SYGVNS. The CDR3 loop spans 14 amino acids. This CDR3 is CASSDPGGQETQYF. For the CDR3, the DNA is TGTGCCAGCAGTGATCCCGGGGGCCAAGAGACCCAGTACTTC.

This chain uses TRBV29-1 with TRBJ1-1, with D hard to call. The CDR3 is 13 residues long. The V end lost 4 bases, the J end lost 1 base, and 10 bases lay between the germline ends. The germline V gene has CDR1 SQVTM and CDR2 ANQGSEA. In nucleotides, the CDR3 is TGCAGCGTTGTTCTCGGGCCGAACACTGAAGCTTTCTTT. It encodes CSVVLGPNTEAFF.

The chain joins TRBV27 to TRBJ1-1; 9 bases fit TRBD1. With V trimmed by 6 bases and J by 10 bases, 9 bases remained unmatched. Germline CDR1 and CDR2: MNHEY and SMNVEV (reference sequence). The CDR3 has 13 residues. The CDR3 DNA follows: TGTGCCAGCAGCTACCCTGGGACAGGGCGAGCTTTCTTT. Its protein is CASSYPGTGRAFF.

Written as DNA, the CDR3 is TGCAGTGCCGAAAGGGGGACAGCCCAAGAGACCCAGTACTTC. This codes for CSAERGTAQETQYF. V and J are TRBV20-1 and TRBJ2-5; the match to TRBD1 covers 7 bases. The germline gives CDR1 DFQATT, CDR2 SNEGSKA (reference sequence). V trimming: 6 bases; J trimming: 1 base; junction bases outside the gene matches: 8. The CDR3 extends over 14 amino acids.